This T cell receptor (beta chain) was sequenced for a study of T-cell memory formation after mild COVID-19. About the research overall: In these data, TCR clusters were largely donor specific. Regarding the study as a whole: Contracting clones from day 15 to 85 had balanced CD4/CD8; later expanders favoured CD4+.

As regards this clonotype: What it binds is unknown.

TCR alpha and TCR beta cDNA libraries with sample barcodes and UMIs came from 5'RACE using constant-segment primers. Using its own MiXCR run on the 5' RACE reads, TCRdb lists one record per CDR3 protein. The table shows 450,000 to 700,000 distinct CDR3 sequences, with more than 15% occurring only once. The TCR was taken from an adult woman who had mild COVID-19 (a few samples of this study predate the infection). Cell type and time point are not known. Sequencing was done on a sample of PBMCs or a T cell subset sorted from them (not recorded which).

The CDR3 DNA is TGTGCCAGCAGCCTACCCGGGGGTAGCGGGGGCTCCTACGAGCAGTACTTC. Protein product: CASSLPGGSGGSYEQYF. V usage is TRBV11-2 and J usage is TRBJ2-7; 9 bases fit TRBD2. Germline assignment: CDR1 SGHAT and CDR2 FQNNGV. The CDR3 extends over 17 amino acids. With 5 bases clipped from V and 0 bases from J, the junction kept 11 bases outside the gene matches.